Following are 9 T cell receptor beta chains from one sample sequenced in a study of blood T cells in healthy people across ages. A second PCR of about 7 to 12 cycles used a sample-barcoded 5' primer and a J-beta primer mix. TCRdb itself ran the 5' RACE reads through MiXCR, one entry per CDR3 protein. The repertoire holds roughly 2 million distinct CDR3 sequences, with 49% as singletons. The sequenced material came from blood. These receptors were obtained from a woman aged 40 to 50 in good health.

V is TRBV6-1 and J is TRBJ1-4; D is unresolved. Germline V gene lookup returns CDR1 MNHNS and CDR2 SASEGT. V was trimmed by 0 bases and J by 0 bases, leaving 5 bases between them. The CDR3 contains 15 residues. The CDR3 nucleotides are TGTGCCAGCAGTGAAGCCGGGACAACTAATGAAAAACTGTTTTTT. Its protein product is CASSEAGTTNEKLFF.

The rearrangement uses TRBV7-2 and TRBJ2-3; 16 nucleotides match TRBD2. This CDR3 has 17 residues. The V gene end was trimmed by 5 bases and the J gene end by 7 bases; junction bases not matched to a gene: 9. Germline loops: CDR1 SGHTA, CDR2 FQGNSA. CDR3 amino acids: CASSPPGLAGGRNTQYF. The CDR3 DNA sequence: TGTGCCAGCAGCCCCCCGGGACTAGCGGGGGGGCGAAATACGCAGTATTTT.

The rearrangement uses TRBV18 and TRBJ1-2; the match to TRBD1 covers 9 bases. There are 16 residues in the CDR3. With 3 bases clipped from V and 4 bases from J, the junction kept 9 bases outside the gene matches. Germline CDR1 KGHSH, CDR2 LQKENI. DNA for the CDR3: TGTGCCAGCTCACCTGACAGGGGGATAGATGCCTATGGCTACACCTTC. Its protein is CASSPDRGIDAYGYTF.

V usage is TRBV5-1 and J usage is TRBJ1-2; D may be TRBD1 (5 bases). V lost 5 bases and J 3 bases, leaving 11 bases between the germline ends. Germline CDR1 is SGHRS and CDR2 is YFSETQ. The CDR3 loop spans 13 amino acids. The CDR3 is CASRQDLDYGYTF. For the CDR3, the DNA is TGCGCCAGCAGACAGGATCTTGACTATGGCTACACCTTC.

This clonotype was counted a few times. The chain uses TRBV6-6 and TRBJ2-3; D uncertain. The CDR3 runs to 14 residues. Germline lookup yields CDR1 MNHNY and CDR2 SVGAGI (reference sequence). V dropped 1 base and J dropped 3 bases, with 8 bases sitting between them. The CDR3, as DNA: TGTGCCAGCAGTTACTATCCGGGTACAGATACGCAGTATTTT. Its translation: CASSYYPGTDTQYF.

The chain carries TRBV20-1 and TRBJ2-1; TRBD2 matches at 9 bases. Looked up from germline, CDR1 is DFQATT and CDR2 is SNEGSKA (reference sequence). The CDR3 runs 15 residues. With 4 bases clipped from V and 5 bases from J, the junction kept 9 bases outside the gene matches. The CDR3, as DNA: TGCAGTGCTAACCCCTTAGCGGGGGATAACAATGAGCAGTTCTTC. This codes for CSANPLAGDNNEQFF.

The gene calls are TRBV11-2 and TRBJ2-5, with 8 bases fitting TRBD1. There are 16 residues in the CDR3. CDR1 and CDR2 from the germline V gene are SGHAT and FQNNGV. After removal of 4 bases from V and 5 bases from J, the junction contained 12 bases not matched to a gene. In DNA, the CDR3 is TGTGCCAGCAGCTACCGGCTGGCAGGGGGCGCGGAGACCCAGTACTTC. Amino acids: CASSYRLAGGAETQYF.

V and J are TRBV6-1 and TRBJ2-1; D uncertain. The V end lost 6 bases, the J end lost 0 bases, and 18 bases lay between the germline ends. The CDR3 covers 17 residues. Germline V CDR1 and CDR2: MNHNS, SASEGT. The CDR3 sequence is CASRLNIQSSSYNEQFF. Here the CDR3 DNA reads TGTGCCAGCAGACTCAACATACAGTCCAGCTCCTACAATGAGCAGTTCTTC.

The chain has TRBV24-1 and TRBJ2-1; D is unclear. The CDR3 totals 14 residues. Germline V gene data show CDR1 as KGHDR and CDR2 as SFDVKD. Trimming took off 4 bases at V and 8 bases at J, with 14 bases between the two ends. DNA for the CDR3: TGTGCCACCAGTGACCCCGGACCGGGCGATGAGCAGTTCTTC. The encoded protein is CATSDPGPGDEQFF.